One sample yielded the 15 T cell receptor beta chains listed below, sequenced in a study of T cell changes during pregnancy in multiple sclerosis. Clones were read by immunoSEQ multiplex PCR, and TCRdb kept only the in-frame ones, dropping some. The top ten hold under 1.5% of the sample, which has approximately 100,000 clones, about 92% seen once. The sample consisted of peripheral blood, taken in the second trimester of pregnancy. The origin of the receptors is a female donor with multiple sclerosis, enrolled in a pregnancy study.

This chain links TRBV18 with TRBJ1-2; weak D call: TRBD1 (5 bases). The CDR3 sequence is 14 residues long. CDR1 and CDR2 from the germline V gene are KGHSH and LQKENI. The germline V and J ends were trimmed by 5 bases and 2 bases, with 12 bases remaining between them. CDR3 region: CASSDRGENYGYTF. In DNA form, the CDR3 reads TGTGCCAGCTCAGACCGGGGGGAAAACTATGGCTACACCTTC. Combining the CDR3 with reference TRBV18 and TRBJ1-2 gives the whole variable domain NAGVMQNPRHLVRRRGQEARLRCSPMKGHSHVYWYRQLPEEGLKFMVYLQKENIIDESGMPKERFSAEFPKEGPSILRIQQVVRGDSAAYFCASSDRGENYGYTFGSGTRLTVV.

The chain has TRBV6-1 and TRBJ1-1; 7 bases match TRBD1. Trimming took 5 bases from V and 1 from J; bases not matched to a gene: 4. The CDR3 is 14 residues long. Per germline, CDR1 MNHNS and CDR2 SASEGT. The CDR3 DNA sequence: TGTGCCAGCAGTAACAGGGGAGGGAACACTGAAGCTTTCTTT. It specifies CASSNRGGNTEAFF.

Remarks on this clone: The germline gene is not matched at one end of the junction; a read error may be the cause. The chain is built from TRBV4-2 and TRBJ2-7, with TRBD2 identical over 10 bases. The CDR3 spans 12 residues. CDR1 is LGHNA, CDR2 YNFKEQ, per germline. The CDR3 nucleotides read TGTGCCAGCAGCCAAGATTGGACTAGCGGAGTGTTC. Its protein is CASSQDWTSGVF.

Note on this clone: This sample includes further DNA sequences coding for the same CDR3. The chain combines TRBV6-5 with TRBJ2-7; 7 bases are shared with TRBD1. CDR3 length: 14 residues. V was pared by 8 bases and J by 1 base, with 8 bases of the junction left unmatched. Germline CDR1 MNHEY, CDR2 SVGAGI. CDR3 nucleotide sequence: TGTGCCAGCTCCAACCGGGACAGTTCCTACGAGCAGTACTTC. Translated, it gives CASSNRDSSYEQYF.

The CDR3, as DNA: TGTGCCCTCTCCCCGACAGGCGTTAACACTGAAGCTTTCTTT. This translates into CALSPTGVNTEAFF. This chain uses TRBV28 with TRBJ1-1; D perhaps matches TRBD1 (6 bases). Trimming stripped 11 bases from V and 2 bases from J, with 18 bases between. The CDR3 is 14 amino acids. CDR1 and CDR2 (germline): MDHEN, SYDVKM. Full variable domain (outside the CDR3, taken from reference TRBV28 and TRBJ1-1): DVKVTQSSRYLVKRTGEKVFLECVQDMDHENMFWYRQDPGLGLRLIYFSYDVKMKEKGDIPEGYSVSREKKERFSLILESASTNQTSMYLCALSPTGVNTEAFFGQGTRLTVV.

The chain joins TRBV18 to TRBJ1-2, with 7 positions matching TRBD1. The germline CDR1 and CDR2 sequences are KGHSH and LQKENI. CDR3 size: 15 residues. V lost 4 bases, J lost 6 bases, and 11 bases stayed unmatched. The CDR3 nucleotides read TGTGCCAGCTCACTCAAACTTGGGACAGTTGATGGCTACACCTTC. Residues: CASSLKLGTVDGYTF. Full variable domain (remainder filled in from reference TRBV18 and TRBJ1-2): NAGVMQNPRHLVRRRGQEARLRCSPMKGHSHVYWYRQLPEEGLKFMVYLQKENIIDESGMPKERFSAEFPKEGPSILRIQQVVRGDSAAYFCASSLKLGTVDGYTFGSGTRLTVV.

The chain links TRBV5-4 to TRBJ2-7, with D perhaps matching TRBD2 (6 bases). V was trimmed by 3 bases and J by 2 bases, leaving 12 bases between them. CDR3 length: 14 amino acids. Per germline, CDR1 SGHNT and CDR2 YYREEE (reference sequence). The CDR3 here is CASSSTGEAYEQYF. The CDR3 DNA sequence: TGTGCCAGCAGCTCTACGGGGGAGGCCTACGAGCAGTACTTC. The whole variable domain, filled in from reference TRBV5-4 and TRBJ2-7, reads ETGVTQSPTHLIKTRGQQVTLRCSSQSGHNTVSWYQQALGQGPQFIFQYYREEENGRGNFPPRFSGLQFPNYSSELNVNALELDDSALYLCASSSTGEAYEQYFGPGTRLTVT.

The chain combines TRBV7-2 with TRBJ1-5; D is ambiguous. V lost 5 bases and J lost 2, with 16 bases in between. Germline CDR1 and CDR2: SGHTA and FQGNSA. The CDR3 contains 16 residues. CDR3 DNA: TGTGCCAGCAGCCCTCCGGGATTTTCTGGCAATCAGCCCCAGCATTTT. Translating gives CASSPPGFSGNQPQHF. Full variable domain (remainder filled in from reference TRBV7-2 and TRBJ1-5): GAGVSQSPSNKVTEKGKDVELRCDPISGHTALYWYRQSLGQGLEFLIYFQGNSAPDKSGLPSDRFSAERTGGSVSTLTIQRTQQEDSAVYLCASSPPGFSGNQPQHFGDGTRLSIL.

Here the CDR3 DNA reads TGTGCCAGCAGTCCTACGACAGGGTTGGGCACAGATACGCAGTATTTT. This encodes CASSPTTGLGTDTQYF. J is TRBJ2-3 and V is TRBV2; 7 bases agree with TRBD1. Looked up from germline, CDR1 is SNHLY and CDR2 is FYNNEI. V shed 5 bases and J 1 base; nucleotides not matched to a gene: 9. The CDR3 length is 16 residues.

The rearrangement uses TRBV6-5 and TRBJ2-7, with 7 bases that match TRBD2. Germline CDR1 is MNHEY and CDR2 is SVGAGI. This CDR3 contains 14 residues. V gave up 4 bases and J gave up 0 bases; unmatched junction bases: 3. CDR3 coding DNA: TGTGCCAGCAGTTCCCCGGGGGGCTCCTACGAGCAGTACTTC. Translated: CASSSPGGSYEQYF.

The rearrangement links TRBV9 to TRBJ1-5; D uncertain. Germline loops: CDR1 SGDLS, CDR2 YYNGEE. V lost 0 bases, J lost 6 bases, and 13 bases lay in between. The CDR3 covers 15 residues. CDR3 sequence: CASSVGAGGGQPQHF. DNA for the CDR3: TGTGCCAGCAGCGTAGGTGCAGGTGGAGGTCAGCCCCAGCATTTT.

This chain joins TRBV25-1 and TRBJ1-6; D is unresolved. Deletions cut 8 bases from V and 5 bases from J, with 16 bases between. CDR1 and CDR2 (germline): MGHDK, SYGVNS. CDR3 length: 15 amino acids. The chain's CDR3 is CASSPPGRDNSPLHF. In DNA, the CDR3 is TGTGCCAGCTCCCCCCCGGGTCGAGATAATTCACCCCTCCACTTT.

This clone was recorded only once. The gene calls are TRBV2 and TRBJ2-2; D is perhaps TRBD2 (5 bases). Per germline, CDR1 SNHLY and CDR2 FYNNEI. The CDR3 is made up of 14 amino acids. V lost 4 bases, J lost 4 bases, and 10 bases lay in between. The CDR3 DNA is TGTGCCAGCAGTGTTCTAGCAGGCACCGGGGAGCTGTTTTTT. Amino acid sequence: CASSVLAGTGELFF.

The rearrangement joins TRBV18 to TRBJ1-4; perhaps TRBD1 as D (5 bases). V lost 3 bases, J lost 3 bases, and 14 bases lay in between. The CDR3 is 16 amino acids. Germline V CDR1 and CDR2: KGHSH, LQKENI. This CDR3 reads CASSPGTAGSNEKLFF. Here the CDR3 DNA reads TGTGCCAGCTCACCCGGGACTGCTGGGTCTAATGAAAAACTGTTTTTT.

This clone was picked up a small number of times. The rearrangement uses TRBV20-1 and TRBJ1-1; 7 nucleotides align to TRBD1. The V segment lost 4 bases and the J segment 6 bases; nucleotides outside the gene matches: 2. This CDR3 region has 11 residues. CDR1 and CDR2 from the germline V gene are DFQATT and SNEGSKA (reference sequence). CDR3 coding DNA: TGCAGTGCTACCGACAGGGCTGAAGCTTTCTTT. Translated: CSATDRAEAFF.